This paragraph covers one T cell receptor (beta chain) sequence. This CDR3 contains 16 residues. Germline V gives CDR1 SGHRS, CDR2 YFSETQ. Trimming took 4 bases from V and 1 from J; bases not matched to a gene: 7. These data originate in a study of blood T cell repertoires in COVID-19. In the study overall: Acute and convalescent COVID-19 samples came from the United States, Italy and Spain. From T cells, B-cell-depleted T cells, or PBMCs came the material, which was cDNA or gDNA.

Authors' analysis steps: It was from reference gene primer amplification that nucleated cell counts were estimated. Assay: immunoSEQ multiplex PCR; the TCRdb copy retains only in-frame clones and omits some. The V and J calls and clone size are taken from that table; D and trimming were inferred from the DNA. The table lists some 200,000 clones, almost 80% of them singletons. The chain carries TRBV5-1 and TRBJ2-2, with 7 bases that match TRBD2. This TCR came from a woman in her seventies with acute or convalescent COVID-19. The sequencing sample was made of peripheral blood. The DNA for the CDR3 is TGCGCCAGCAGCGTAGAACCTAGCGGGAACACCGGGGAGCTGTTTTTT. The encoded protein is CASSVEPSGNTGELFF.